The present TCR beta chain was sequenced within a study of cytomegalovirus exposure and HLA in healthy donors. The CDR3 spans 15 residues. The junction had 6 bases not matched to a gene; V was cut back by 3 bases and J by 7 bases. Germline CDR1 and CDR2: SQVTM and ANQGSEA. The PCR used 60 Vbeta and 13 Jbeta primers. TCRdb's copy holds only in-frame clones and misses some; the assay was immunoSEQ multiplex PCR. The sample has some 200,000 clones; about 74% are singletons. This clonotype was sampled from a man aged 40-55 years in good health and CMV-seronegative. Sequencing was performed on PBMCs. The chain carries TRBV29-1 and TRBJ2-1; 13 nucleotides align to TRBD2. The CDR3 nucleotides read TGCAGCGTTGACGGGACTAGCGGGAAACCTAATGAGCAGTTCTTC. This sequence encodes CSVDGTSGKPNEQFF.